This T cell receptor beta chain was retrieved from a study of blood T cell repertoires in COVID-19. Only in-frame clones appear in the TCRdb table, and some are missing; sequencing was by immunoSEQ multiplex PCR. The sample comprises 300,000 to 450,000 clones, approximately 90% of which are singletons, and more than 0.8% rests with the top ten. Germline V CDR1 and CDR2: SGHAT, FQNNGV. Trimming at V came to 5 bases and at J to 7 bases, leaving 12 bases not matched to a gene. The CDR3 length is 15 residues. The receptor comes from a young man who had recovered from COVID-19. Sequenced input: PBMCs or T cells enriched from blood (not recorded which). The chain links TRBV11-2 to TRBJ1-2, with 8 bases lining up with TRBD1. CDR3 in DNA: TGTGCCAGCAGCGGATACAGGGGGGCTGCGGGTGGCTACACCTTC. This encodes CASSGYRGAAGGYTF.